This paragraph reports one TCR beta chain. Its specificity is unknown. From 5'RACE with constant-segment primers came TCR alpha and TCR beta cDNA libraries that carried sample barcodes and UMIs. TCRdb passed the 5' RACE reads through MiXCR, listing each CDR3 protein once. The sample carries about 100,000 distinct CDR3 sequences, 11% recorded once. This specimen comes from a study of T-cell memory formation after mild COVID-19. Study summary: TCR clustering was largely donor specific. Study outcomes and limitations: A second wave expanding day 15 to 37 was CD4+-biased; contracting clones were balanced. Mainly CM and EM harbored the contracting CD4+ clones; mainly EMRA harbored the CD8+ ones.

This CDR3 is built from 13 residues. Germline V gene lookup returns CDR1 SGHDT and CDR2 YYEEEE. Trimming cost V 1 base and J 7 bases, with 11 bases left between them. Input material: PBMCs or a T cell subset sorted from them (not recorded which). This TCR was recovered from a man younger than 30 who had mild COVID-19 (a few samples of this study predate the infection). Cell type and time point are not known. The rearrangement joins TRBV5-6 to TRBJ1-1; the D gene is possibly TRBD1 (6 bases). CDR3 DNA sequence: TGTGCCAGCAGCTTGAATGCAGGGGTTGAAGCTTTCTTT. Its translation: CASSLNAGVEAFF.